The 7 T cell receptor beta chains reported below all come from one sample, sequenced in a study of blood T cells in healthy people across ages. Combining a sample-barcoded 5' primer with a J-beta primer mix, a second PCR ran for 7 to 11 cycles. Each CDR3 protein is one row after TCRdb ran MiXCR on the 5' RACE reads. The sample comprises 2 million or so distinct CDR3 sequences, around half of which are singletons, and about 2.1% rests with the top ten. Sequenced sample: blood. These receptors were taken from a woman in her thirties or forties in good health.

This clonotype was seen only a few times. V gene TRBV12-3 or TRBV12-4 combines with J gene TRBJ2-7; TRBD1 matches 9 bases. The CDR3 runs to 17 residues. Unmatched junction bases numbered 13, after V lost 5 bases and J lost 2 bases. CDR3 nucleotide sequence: TGTGCCAGCAGTCCACGGACTGCCGGGACAGGGCCCTACGAGCAGTACTTC. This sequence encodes CASSPRTAGTGPYEQYF.

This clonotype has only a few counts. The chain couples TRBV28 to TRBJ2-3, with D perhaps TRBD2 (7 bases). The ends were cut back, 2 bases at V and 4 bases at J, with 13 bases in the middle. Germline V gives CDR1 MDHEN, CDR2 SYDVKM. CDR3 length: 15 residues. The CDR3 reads CASSLGGARADTQYF. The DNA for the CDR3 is TGTGCCAGCAGTTTAGGGGGGGCGCGCGCAGATACGCAGTATTTT.

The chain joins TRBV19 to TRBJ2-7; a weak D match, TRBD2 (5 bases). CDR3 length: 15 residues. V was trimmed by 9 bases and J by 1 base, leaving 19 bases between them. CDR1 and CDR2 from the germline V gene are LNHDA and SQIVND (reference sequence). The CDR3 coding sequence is TGTGCCAGCAAGGGAAACCGGGGAACATCCTACGAGCAGTACTTC. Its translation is CASKGNRGTSYEQYF.

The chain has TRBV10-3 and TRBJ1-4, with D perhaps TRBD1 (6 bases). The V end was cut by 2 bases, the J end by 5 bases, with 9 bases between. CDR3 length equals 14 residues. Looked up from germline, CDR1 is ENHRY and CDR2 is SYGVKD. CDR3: CAISERQGNEKLFF. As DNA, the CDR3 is TGTGCCATCAGTGAGAGGCAGGGGAATGAAAAACTGTTTTTT.

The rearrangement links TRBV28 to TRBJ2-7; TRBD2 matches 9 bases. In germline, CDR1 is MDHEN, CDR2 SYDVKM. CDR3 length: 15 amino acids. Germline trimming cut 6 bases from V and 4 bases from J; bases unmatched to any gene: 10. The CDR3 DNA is TGTGCCAGCAGCGAAGGGCGGGGGGGCTTTTACGAGCAGTACTTC. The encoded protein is CASSEGRGGFYEQYF.

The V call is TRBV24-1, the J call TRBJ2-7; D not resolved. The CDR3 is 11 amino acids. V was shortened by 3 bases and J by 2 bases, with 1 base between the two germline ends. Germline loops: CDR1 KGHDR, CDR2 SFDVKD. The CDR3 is CATSDAYEQYF. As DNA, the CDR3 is TGTGCCACCAGTGATGCCTACGAGCAGTACTTC.

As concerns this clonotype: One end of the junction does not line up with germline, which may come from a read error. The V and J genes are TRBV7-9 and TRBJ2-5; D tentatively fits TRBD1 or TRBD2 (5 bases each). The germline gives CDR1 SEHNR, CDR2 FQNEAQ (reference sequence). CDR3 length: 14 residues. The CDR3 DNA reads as TGTGCCAGCGGCTTAGGGGACGGACAAGAGACCCAGTACTTC. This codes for CASGLGDGQETQYF.